What follows is one T cell receptor beta chain and its context. These data originate in a study of T cells in Graves' hyperthyroidism and ophthalmopathy. About the research overall: At initial diagnosis, before any treatment had begun, peripheral blood was obtained.

These patients, aged 18 to 65, had recently diagnosed hyperthyroidism lasting under 2 months. Thyroid ultrasound, orbital computed tomography, clinical symptoms, and serum thyroxine and TRAb underpinned diagnoses. CDR3 length equals 18 residues. The germline V gene has CDR1 MGHDK and CDR2 SYGVNS. With 3 bases removed from V and 0 bases from J, the gap between germline ends came to 20 bases. There were TCR beta CDR3 regions amplified from RNA transcripts. TCR CDR3 regions were first amplified by RT-PCR with HTBI primers. Using its own MiXCR run on the multiplex PCR reads, TCRdb lists one record per CDR3 protein. Among approximately 740,000 distinct CDR3 sequences listed, 12% to 15% were seen once.

Sequencing was performed on blood. The origin of this receptor is a woman aged 18-35 years with Graves' hyperthyroidism. The chain has TRBV25-1 and TRBJ2-5; D may be TRBD2 (5 bases). CDR3 coding DNA: TGTGCCAGCAGTGATGTGGCTTCGGGGTTAGCCTACCAAGAGACCCAGTACTTC. Amino acids: CASSDVASGLAYQETQYF.